The text below deals with one T cell receptor beta chain. This entry is derived from a study of blood T cell repertoires in COVID-19. The CDR3 runs 15 residues. V was trimmed by 3 bases and J by 4 bases, leaving 15 bases between them. Looked up from germline, CDR1 is SNHLY and CDR2 is FYNNEI. The assay was immunoSEQ multiplex PCR, and TCRdb's table has in-frame clones only and misses some. The sample yields some 120,000 clones, roughly 88% seen once. V is TRBV2 and J is TRBJ2-5, with D possibly being TRBD1 (5 bases). Sequenced sample: peripheral blood. The TCR sequence derives from a man aged 50 to 60 with acute or convalescent COVID-19. In nucleotides, the CDR3 is TGTGCCAGCAGTGAGTTGGGCAGGGTGGCAGAGACCCAGTACTTC. It is translated as CASSELGRVAETQYF. Drawing the rest from reference TRBV2 and TRBJ2-5, the complete variable domain is EPEVTQTPSHQVTQMGQEVILRCVPISNHLYFYWYRQILGQKVEFLVSFYNNEISEKSEIFDDQFSVERPDGSNFTLKIRSTKLEDSAMYFCASSELGRVAETQYFGPGTRLLVL.